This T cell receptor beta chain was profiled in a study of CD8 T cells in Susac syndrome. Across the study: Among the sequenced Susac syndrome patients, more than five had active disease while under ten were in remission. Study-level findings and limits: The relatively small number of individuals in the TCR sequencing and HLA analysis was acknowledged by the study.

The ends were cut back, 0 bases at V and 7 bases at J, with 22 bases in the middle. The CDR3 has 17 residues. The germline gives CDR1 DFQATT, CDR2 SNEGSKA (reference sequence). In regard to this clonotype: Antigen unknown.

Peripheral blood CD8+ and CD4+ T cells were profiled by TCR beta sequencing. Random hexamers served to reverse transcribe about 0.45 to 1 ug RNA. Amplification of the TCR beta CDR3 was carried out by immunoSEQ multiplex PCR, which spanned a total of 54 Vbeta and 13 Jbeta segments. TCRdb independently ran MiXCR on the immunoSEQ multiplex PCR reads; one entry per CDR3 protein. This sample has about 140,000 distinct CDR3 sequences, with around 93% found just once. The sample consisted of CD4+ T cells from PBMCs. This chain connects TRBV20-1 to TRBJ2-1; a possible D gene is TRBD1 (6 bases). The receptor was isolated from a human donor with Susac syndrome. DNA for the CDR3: TGCAGTGCTAGAGATATAACAGGGAGAGGGCCCGAAAATGAGCAGTTCTTC. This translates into CSARDITGRGPENEQFF.